This T cell receptor beta chain came from a study of shared clonotypes between healthy human individuals. Each replicate PCR on the sorted subsets used about 0.2 ug DNA (around 30,000 T cell genomes). Data came from immunoSEQ multiplex PCR; TCRdb stores just in-frame clones and leaves some out. The sample includes fewer than 850,000 clones, about 97% of them seen just once. CD45RO-negative, CCR7-selected cells formed the naive CD8 fraction, which excluded terminally differentiated effector memory CD45RA+ cells. A note on this clone: At the DNA level, this CDR3 is encoded by other sequences in the same sample as well.

Germline V gene data show CDR1 as SGHRS and CDR2 as YFSETQ. The V end was cut by 0 bases, the J end by 2 bases, with 9 bases between. The CDR3 loop spans 14 amino acids. Sequencing was carried out using naive CD8+ T cells sorted from blood. This chain links TRBV5-1 with TRBJ2-7; D is perhaps TRBD1 (6 bases). The source of this sequence is a man aged 30 to 39 in good health. In DNA, the CDR3 is TGCGCCAGCAGCTTGGGGGGGCTTGCCTACGAGCAGTACTTC. It yields the protein CASSLGGLAYEQYF.